The sequence of this TCR beta chain was determined in a study of T cells in Graves' hyperthyroidism and ophthalmopathy (dated by TCRdb to 2018 to 2020). Background for the entire study: Peripheral blood samples were taken at the time of initial diagnosis, prior to any treatment. TCR V-J signatures able to tell the groups apart were searched for in a discovery cohort of 100 patients, of whom over 40 had Graves' ophthalmopathy and around 57 had stable Graves' hyperthyroidism. Prospective prediction of ophthalmopathy was tested in an independent validation cohort consisting of some 20 hyperthyroidism patients and 15 to 17 patients who later progressed to ophthalmopathy. The roughly 100 discovery patients were randomly split 7:3 into training and test sets. Thyroid tissue and blood T-cell repertoires from over 5 Graves' hyperthyroidism patients were also compared in the study. After blood sampling, hyperthyroidism patients were treated with methimazole at a starting dose of 30 mg daily, and ophthalmopathy patients were treated with high-dose intravenous methylprednisolone. TCR Vbeta CDR3 sequencing of roughly 140 peripheral blood samples (approximately 44 ophthalmopathy, 75 or so hyperthyroidism and around 17 progressor patients) is reported in the paper.

Moderately to severely active disease, a Clinical Activity Score of at least 3, a NOSPECS grade of at least 4, and a duration under 3 months were present in ophthalmopathy patients. Exclusion was applied to patients with uncontrolled infections, other autoimmune diseases, pregnancy or lactation. Diagnoses relied on clinical symptoms, serum thyroxine and TRAb, thyroid ultrasound and orbital computed tomography. PBMCs were separated from approximately 10 ml of fresh peripheral blood using Ficoll-Paque density gradient centrifugation. Total RNA was extracted using Trizol reagent, and RNA quality was assessed on an Agilent 2100 Bioanalyzer. At least ten counts were recorded for this clonotype. Its antigen target is currently unknown. There are no base qualities to consult, and no much larger clone falls within one base. The investigation overall reported the following: Most expanded thyroid clonotypes (frequency above 0.001) were also detected in blood, a finding suggesting that blood repertoires may reflect thyroid immune responses. Ophthalmopathy was separated from stable hyperthyroidism by a 13 V-J signature model, with around 88% sensitivity and roughly 84% specificity obtained in cross-validation and 80%/75% obtained in testing. No statistical method was used to set the sample size in advance, and investigators knew the group allocation. In validation, the model predicted progression to ophthalmopathy a median of roughly 6.1 months before onset, with roughly 70% sensitivity and about 75% specificity.

Amplification of TCR beta CDR3 regions was carried out from RNA transcripts. A first-round RT-PCR of the TCR CDR3 used the HTBI primer set with the Qiagen OneStep RT-PCR kit. Libraries were constructed in a second round of multiplex PCR, after which size selection and purification were carried out. Sequencing of the libraries was done on an Illumina HiSeq2000 using paired-end 100 bp reads. Processing in the source paper ran as follows. SOAPnuke was used to process the raw data, with reads discarded if the reads contained adapters or uncalled bases, had a mean Phred below 15, or lacked an exact constant-primer or identifier match. High-quality paired reads were merged with COPE v1.2.5, and unique nucleotide sequences were defined as clonotypes. MiTCR v1.1 was used to align the clonotypes against IMGT TRBV, TRBD and TRBJ reference segments. Only V-J combinations with frequency above 0.0001, covering about 99% of repertoires, were analysed. The TCS score was defined as the ratio of F50 (clonal expansion) to E x V (chaos), calculated using BLOSUM62-based TCRdist between CDR3 peptides within each V-J. Welch's t-statistics and random forest reduced approximately 520 V-J features to fewer than 15, which were used in a naive Bayes classifier (R e1071). The raw public data were reprocessed by TCRdb itself: fastp quality trimming at Q25, MiXCR clonotype calling, in-frame beta chains only. Each CDR3 protein appears once, grouped with its most common genes and DNA. For this entry, the V and J calls and clone size follow TCRdb and not the study's own pipeline. The sample profile shows some 550,000 distinct CDR3 sequences; around 15% of them were found once. The top ten clonotypes cover around 3.3% of the sample.

Looking up the germline V gene (reference sequence) yields CDR1 GTSNPN and CDR2 SVGIG. Trimming removed 0 bases from V and 8 bases from J, leaving 14 bases between the germline ends. From the cysteine through the phenylalanine, the CDR3 covers 15 amino acids. Only the CDR3 region is kept as DNA, spanning 45 bases read in frame from base 1. The sequence links TRBV30 to TRBJ1-6; a confident D gene designation cannot be given. The sample was blood. This receptor was obtained from a woman in her thirties or forties with Graves' ophthalmopathy. The nucleotide sequence reads TGTGCCTGGAGTGTGGGGAGGGTAATCGATTCACCCCTCCACTTT. This yields the protein CAWSVGRVIDSPLHF. The full variable domain, with segments outside the CDR3 supplied by the reference TRBV30 and TRBJ1-6 proteins, appears as SQTIHQWPATLVQPVGSPLSLECTVEGTSNPNLYWYRQAAGRGLQLLFYSVGIGQISSEVPQNLSASRPQDRQFILSSKKLLLSDSGFYLCAWSVGRVIDSPLHFGNGTRLTVT.